The 18 T cell receptor beta chains given below trace back to one sample, sequenced in a study of PD-L1 blockade in urothelial cancer. Profiling relied on immunoSEQ multiplex PCR, and the TCRdb table lists in-frame clones only, not all of them. The table includes about 52,000 clones, roughly 80% detected once. Sequenced material: PBMCs, taken around atezolizumab (anti-PD-L1) treatment. These receptors were collected from a man aged 65 to 79 with urothelial cancer.

The chain couples TRBV7-9 to TRBJ2-1; no firm D call. The ends were cut back, 5 bases at V and 14 bases at J, with 13 bases in the middle. This CDR3 region has 11 residues. Germline CDR1 reads SEHNR; CDR2 reads FQNEAQ (reference sequence). The CDR3 DNA follows: TGTGCCAGCAGCATCGGAGAGCGAGAGTTCTTC. Amino acid sequence: CASSIGEREFF.

The chain recombines TRBV5-8 with TRBJ1-1, with 8 nucleotides matching TRBD1. Germline lookup yields CDR1 SGHTS and CDR2 YDEGEE. The V and J ends lost 4 bases and 0 bases, in that order; junction bases with no gene match: 5. The CDR3 has 15 residues. CDR3 residues: CASSRRTGLNTEAFF. The CDR3 DNA is TGTGCCAGCAGCAGGAGGACAGGGCTGAACACTGAAGCTTTCTTT.

This clone was picked up one time. As DNA, the CDR3 is TGTGCCAGCAGCCCCCGAGGGGGAAAAACCGGGGAGCTGTTTTTT. It translates to CASSPRGGKTGELFF. The V call is TRBV9, the J call TRBJ2-2; possibly TRBD1 for D (6 bases). The CDR3 has 15 residues. Germline lookup yields CDR1 SGDLS and CDR2 YYNGEE. V lost 4 bases and J lost 5, with 15 bases in between.

This clone was recorded only once. The chain links TRBV7-9 to TRBJ1-2, with unresolved D. Trimming left V 5 bases short and J 6 bases short, with 19 bases between. CDR1 is SEHNR and CDR2 is FQNEAQ in the germline V gene (reference sequence). The CDR3 totals 15 residues. CDR3 residues: CASSPPVSFGDGYTF. The CDR3, as DNA: TGTGCCAGCAGCCCCCCGGTCAGTTTCGGGGATGGCTACACCTTC.

The chain carries TRBV5-1 and TRBJ2-3; TRBD2 agrees at 12 bases. The germline V gene has CDR1 SGHRS and CDR2 YFSETQ. Germline trimming cut 0 bases from V and 3 bases from J; bases unmatched to any gene: 5. The CDR3 has 17 amino acids. The CDR3 coding sequence is TGCGCCAGCAGCTTGGGCCTAGCGGGAGGGCCGACAGATACGCAGTATTTT. Translation: CASSLGLAGGPTDTQYF.

V gene TRBV7-9 combines with J gene TRBJ1-1; a possible D gene is TRBD1 (5 bases). CDR1 SEHNR and CDR2 FQNEAQ come from the germline V gene (reference sequence). The CDR3 length is 13 residues. With 5 bases removed from V and 0 bases from J, the gap between germline ends came to 7 bases. The CDR3 reads CASSQTVNTEAFF. CDR3 DNA sequence: TGTGCCAGCAGCCAGACAGTGAACACTGAAGCTTTCTTT.

This clone was recorded a few times. V usage is TRBV2 and J usage is TRBJ2-1, with TRBD1 matching 11 bases. The junction had 10 bases not matched to a gene; V was cut back by 4 bases and J by 5 bases. Germline CDR1 SNHLY, CDR2 FYNNEI. The CDR3 sequence is 17 residues long. The CDR3 DNA reads as TGTGCCAGCAGTGGGGGTTTGGGGACAGGGGGGAACAATGAGCAGTTCTTC. It codes for CASSGGLGTGGNNEQFF.

This clone has a handful of counts. The chain uses TRBV7-9 and TRBJ1-5; D gene unclear. Deletions cut 5 bases from V and 0 bases from J, with 11 bases between. Germline V gives CDR1 SEHNR, CDR2 FQNEAQ (reference sequence). This CDR3 has 15 residues. The CDR3, as DNA: TGTGCCAGCAGCCCCCGCGGGGATAGCAATCAGCCCCAGCATTTT. Its translation is CASSPRGDSNQPQHF.

Regarding this clone: At one end, the junction sequence differs from germline, possibly due to a read error. The CDR3 coding sequence is TGTGCCAACAGCCAGGAGACAGGGAGTCGGACAGATACGCAGTATTTT. Its translation is CANSQETGSRTDTQYF. J is TRBJ2-3 and V is TRBV4-2; 7 bases align to TRBD1. Germline-derived CDR1 and CDR2 are LGHNA and YNFKEQ. The length of the CDR3 is 16 residues.

This chain connects TRBV5-5 to TRBJ1-5, with D perhaps matching TRBD1 (6 bases). Germline V lookup: CDR1 SGHKS, CDR2 YYEKEE (reference sequence). This CDR3 has 14 residues. V was cut by 3 bases and J by 7 bases, with 14 bases left in between. CDR3 residues: CASSSDRKGQPQHF. For the CDR3, the DNA is TGTGCCAGCAGCTCAGACAGGAAGGGACAGCCCCAGCATTTT.

This chain links TRBV5-1 with TRBJ2-5; no clear D gene. The CDR3 totals 15 residues. Per germline, CDR1 SGHRS and CDR2 YFSETQ. V lost 3 bases to trimming and J lost 0 bases, with 12 bases between them. The DNA for the CDR3 is TGCGCCAGCAGCTCATACAACAGAAACCAAGAGACCCAGTACTTC. It encodes CASSSYNRNQETQYF.

The rearrangement uses TRBV7-6 and TRBJ2-3; the match to TRBD2 covers 9 bases. The ends lost 1 base at V and 2 bases at J; junction bases unmatched: 10. The CDR3 is made up of 18 amino acids. The germline V gene has CDR1 SGHVS and CDR2 FNYEAQ. The CDR3, as DNA: TGTGCCAGCAGCTTAGGAGGTAGCGGGGGAACACACACAGATACGCAGTATTTT. Its protein is CASSLGGSGGTHTDTQYF.

This chain joins TRBV4-3 and TRBJ1-2; 9 positions agree with TRBD1. After removal of 0 bases from V and 7 bases from J, the junction contained 6 bases not matched to a gene. Germline values: CDR1 LGHNA, CDR2 YSLEER. CDR3 length equals 15 residues. The CDR3 DNA reads TGCGCCAGCAGCCAAGAGGACAGGGGTTCTGGTGGCTACACCTTC. Protein sequence: CASSQEDRGSGGYTF.

In this sample, this clone is medium-sized. The chain links TRBV5-6 to TRBJ2-1; tentatively, D is TRBD1 (6 bases). The CDR3 sequence is 12 residues long. Germline-derived CDR1 and CDR2 are SGHDT and YYEEEE. V was trimmed by 1 base and J by 7 bases, leaving 6 bases between them. This CDR3 is CASSLTGNEQFF. The CDR3 DNA reads as TGTGCCAGCAGCTTGACAGGGAATGAGCAGTTCTTC.

This sequence joins TRBV5-5 and TRBJ2-7, with 8 bases that match TRBD1. Germline V gene lookup returns CDR1 SGHKS and CDR2 YYEKEE (reference sequence). The CDR3 length is 15 residues. With V trimmed by 1 base and J by 3 bases, 6 bases remained unmatched. The CDR3 DNA reads TGTGCCAGCAGCTTGTCGCAGGGGGCTTACTACGAGCAGTACTTC. It codes for CASSLSQGAYYEQYF.

This chain connects TRBV9 to TRBJ2-5; TRBD1 aligns across 8 bases. The length of the CDR3 is 16 residues. Trimming cost V 3 bases and J 1 base; bases outside gene matches: 8. Germline lookup yields CDR1 SGDLS and CDR2 YYNGEE. CDR3 in amino acids: CASSGYRGDGQETQYF. CDR3 in DNA: TGTGCCAGCAGCGGATACAGGGGGGATGGCCAAGAGACCCAGTACTTC.

The chain couples TRBV28 to TRBJ2-7; TRBD2 is a possible D gene (5 bases). In germline, CDR1 is MDHEN, CDR2 SYDVKM. This CDR3 has 12 amino acids. Trimming removed 5 bases from V and 4 bases from J, with 9 bases in between. CDR3 sequence reads: CASSPPGYEQYF. CDR3 bases: TGTGCCAGCAGTCCCCCGGGATACGAGCAGTACTTC.

The chain carries TRBV6-1 and TRBJ1-4; possible D gene TRBD1, 5 bases. V gave up 6 bases and J gave up 3 bases, with 11 bases separating them. Germline loops: CDR1 MNHNS, CDR2 SASEGT. This CDR3 has 14 amino acids. CDR3 in DNA: TGTGCCAGCAGACCAGGGTTGGCTAATGAAAAACTGTTTTTT. Translating gives CASRPGLANEKLFF.